This TCR beta chain was sequenced in a study of blood T cell repertoires in COVID-19. About the study: Acute and convalescent COVID-19 specimens originated in the United States, Italy and Spain. The analysed material was cDNA or gDNA that came from T cells, B-cell-depleted T cells, or PBMCs.

This CDR3 comprises 16 residues. V lost 0 bases, J lost 6 bases, and 15 bases lay in between. Per germline, CDR1 SGHRS and CDR2 YFSETQ. Participant ages covered roughly 18 to 89 years across 25 or so US areas. Measured with immunoSEQ multiplex PCR; TCRdb has only the in-frame clones, and not every one. The table records 350,000 to 400,000 clones, roughly nine tenths of them present only once. The specimen was PBMCs or T cells enriched from blood (not recorded which). The source of this sequence is a woman between 40 and 50 years old who had been exposed to COVID-19. The V and J genes are TRBV5-1 and TRBJ2-2; D is perhaps TRBD2 (5 bases). CDR3 sequence reads: CASSLGASGKAGELFF. As DNA, the CDR3 is TGCGCCAGCAGCTTGGGAGCCAGCGGCAAGGCCGGGGAGCTGTTTTTT.